The 10 T cell receptor beta chains presented below share a single source sample, sequenced in a study of blood T cell repertoires in COVID-19. Generated by immunoSEQ multiplex PCR, the TCRdb table keeps only in-frame clones and is missing some. The sample shows roughly 170,000 clones, about 85% of them seen only once. Material for sequencing was peripheral blood. The receptors here all came from a woman between 45 and 65 years old with COVID-19, enrolled during active disease.

This chain links TRBV5-4 with TRBJ1-6, with 7 bases aligning to TRBD1. CDR3 length equals 16 residues. J lost 5 bases, V lost 4 bases, and 9 bases had no gene match. CDR1 is SGHNT and CDR2 is YYREEE in the germline V gene (reference sequence). The DNA of the CDR3 is TGTGCCAGCAGCCCCCGGACAGGAGGGGATAATTCACCCCTCCACTTT. This gives the protein CASSPRTGGDNSPLHF.

Comments on this clone: A junction boundary mismatches the germline segment, possibly from a read error. V usage is TRBV6-1 and J usage is TRBJ1-5, with TRBD1 as a possible D gene (5 bases). This CDR3 is built from 14 residues. The germline CDR1 and CDR2 sequences are MNHNS and SASEGT. The CDR3 protein is CASTEGLRGQPQHF. Here the CDR3 DNA reads TGTGCCAGCACTGAAGGGTTAAGGGGACAGCCCCAGCATTTT.

This clone was counted once. The V gene is TRBV6-1, the J gene TRBJ2-4, with 12 bases aligning to TRBD2. The germline V gene encodes CDR1 MNHNS and CDR2 SASEGT. CDR3 length: 18 amino acids. V lost 2 bases and J lost 0; bases outside the gene matches: 5. The CDR3 spells CASSETSGGQIAKNIQYF. The CDR3 DNA follows: TGTGCCAGCAGTGAAACTAGCGGGGGGCAAATAGCCAAAAACATTCAGTACTTC.

This clone was seen a handful of times. The V and J genes are TRBV30 and TRBJ2-5, with D perhaps matching TRBD2 (5 bases). The CDR3 runs 12 residues. V was shortened by 0 bases and J by 3 bases, with 5 bases between the two germline ends. Germline values: CDR1 GTSNPN, CDR2 SVGIG (reference sequence). DNA of the CDR3: TGTGCCTGGAGTGTCGGGGAAGAGACCCAGTACTTC. Translating it yields CAWSVGEETQYF. Full variable domain (rest looked up from reference TRBV30 and TRBJ2-5): SQTIHQWPATLVQPVGSPLSLECTVEGTSNPNLYWYRQAAGRGLQLLFYSVGIGQISSEVPQNLSASRPQDRQFILSSKKLLLSDSGFYLCAWSVGEETQYFGPGTRLLVL.

The chain is built from TRBV3-1 (or the pseudogene TRBV3-2) and TRBJ2-7, with D possibly matching TRBD1 (5 bases). The CDR3 spans 14 residues. Germline assignment: CDR1 LGHDT and CDR2 YNNKEL (reference sequence). The germline V and J ends were trimmed by 1 base and 1 base, with 8 bases remaining between them. The CDR3 loop reads CASSQVSGSYEQYF. The CDR3 DNA reads as TGTGCCAGCAGCCAAGTTTCAGGGTCCTACGAGCAGTACTTC.

The genes are TRBV11-2 and TRBJ2-3; D uncertain. Germline assignment: CDR1 SGHAT and CDR2 FQNNGV. This CDR3 has 11 amino acids. V lost 4 bases and J lost 5, with 4 bases in between. CDR3 in amino acids: CASSSGDTQYF. In DNA form, the CDR3 reads TGTGCCAGCAGCTCCGGAGATACGCAGTATTTT.

The chain employs TRBV12-3 or TRBV12-4 and TRBJ1-5; D uncertain. The CDR3 sequence is 13 residues long. V lost 6 bases and J lost 0, with 6 bases in between. DNA of the CDR3: TGTGCCAGCAGCCGAGATAGCAATCAGCCCCAGCATTTT. Protein sequence: CASSRDSNQPQHF.

The chain links TRBV11-3 to TRBJ2-3; possibly TRBD2 for D (5 bases). This CDR3 is built from 16 residues. CDR1 is SGHNT, CDR2 YENEEA, per germline. Trimming shortened V by 5 bases and J by 0 bases, and 15 bases separated the two germline ends. The DNA of the CDR3 is TGTGCCAGCAGCCCTTTTGGCGGACTTAGCACAGATACGCAGTATTTT. Its protein is CASSPFGGLSTDTQYF.

The chain recombines TRBV9 with TRBJ2-3; the match to TRBD2 covers 11 bases. J lost 4 bases, V lost 2 bases, and 9 bases had no gene match. The V gene's germline CDR1 is SGDLS and CDR2 YYNGEE. The CDR3 has 17 residues. The CDR3 DNA is TGTGCCAGCAGCGTCGCCCCCACTAGCGGGGGCCCAGATACGCAGTATTTT. Translating gives CASSVAPTSGGPDTQYF.

The chain recombines TRBV7-9 with TRBJ1-2, with D maybe TRBD1 (6 bases). Trimming removed 5 bases at V and 5 bases at J, with 9 bases between. The CDR3 totals 12 residues. The germline V gene has CDR1 SEHNR and CDR2 FQNEAQ (reference sequence). DNA of the CDR3: TGTGCCAGCAGCCAACAGGGATATGGCTACACCTTC. Residues: CASSQQGYGYTF. Drawing the rest from reference TRBV7-9 and TRBJ1-2, the complete variable domain is DTGVSQNPRHKITKRGQNVTFRCDPISEHNRLYWYRQTLGQGPEFLTYFQNEAQLEKSRLLSDRFSAERPKGSFSTLEIQRTEQGDSAMYLCASSQQGYGYTFGSGTRLTVV.